A single sample gave rise to the 22 T cell receptor beta chains below, sequenced in a study of graft-versus-host responses after intestinal transplantation. Sequencing used immunoSEQ multiplex PCR; TCRdb keeps in-frame clones, though not all of them. In the table there are 49,000 or so clones, approximately 95% of which are singletons. The specimen comprised PBMCs, sampled around 790 days after a first intestinal transplant, on the day of a second. The receptors stem from a human patient who received an intestinal transplant, so some T cells may come from the graft donor.

The chain uses TRBV11-2 and TRBJ1-1, with D unresolved. The germline V gene has CDR1 SGHAT and CDR2 FQNNGV. The CDR3 contains 17 residues. Trimming pared 1 base from V and 5 bases from J, leaving 20 bases between. CDR3 loop: CASSLVALVGGRTEAFF. DNA for the CDR3: TGTGCCAGCAGCTTAGTAGCCTTGGTGGGAGGGCGGACTGAAGCTTTCTTT.

The V and J genes are TRBV28 and TRBJ2-7, with D tentatively TRBD2 (6 bases). V shed 7 bases and J shed 3 bases, with 22 bases lying between them. CDR1 MDHEN and CDR2 SYDVKM come from the germline V gene. The CDR3 length is 16 residues. The CDR3 here is CASTPGGTFNYYEQYF. In DNA, the CDR3 is TGTGCCAGCACCCCCGGCGGGACCTTCAATTACTACGAGCAGTACTTC.

The V and J genes are TRBV18 and TRBJ2-3; maybe TRBD1 (6 bases). Looked up from germline, CDR1 is KGHSH and CDR2 is LQKENI. Trimming removed 4 bases at V and 3 bases at J, with 11 bases between. This CDR3 has 14 residues. The CDR3 is CASSRQEKTDTQYF. The CDR3 DNA reads TGTGCCAGCTCACGACAGGAGAAAACAGATACGCAGTATTTT.

Details on this clone: An end of the junction does not agree with germline; a read error may underlie this. This rearrangement joins TRBV7-6 to TRBJ2-3; D possibly corresponds to TRBD2 (6 bases). The CDR3 sequence is 13 residues long. Germline CDR1 reads SGHVS; CDR2 reads FNYEAQ. The chain's CDR3 is CASSGGSPGPPNF. The CDR3 DNA reads as TGTGCCAGCAGCGGGGGGTCTCCGGGACCCCCGAATTTT.

This chain links TRBV19 with TRBJ1-6; D is perhaps TRBD1 (6 bases). V dropped 8 bases and J dropped 3 bases, with 11 bases sitting between them. CDR3 length: 14 residues. Germline CDR1 LNHDA, CDR2 SQIVND (reference sequence). The CDR3: CASLPGDYNSPLHF. As DNA, the CDR3 is TGTGCCAGTCTTCCAGGGGACTATAATTCACCCCTCCACTTT.

This clone was seen only once. The chain has TRBV19 and TRBJ2-1, with a tentative D call TRBD1 (5 bases). CDR1 and CDR2 from the germline V gene are LNHDA and SQIVND (reference sequence). V dropped 1 base and J dropped 4 bases, with 11 bases sitting between them. The CDR3 spans 15 residues. CDR3 region: CASSIAPRVYNEQFF. DNA for the CDR3: TGTGCCAGTAGTATAGCCCCCAGGGTTTACAATGAGCAGTTCTTC.

The rearrangement uses TRBV6-1 and TRBJ2-7; no reliable D call. Per germline, CDR1 MNHNS and CDR2 SASEGT. The ends were cut back, 8 bases at V and 0 bases at J, with 8 bases in the middle. This CDR3 contains 12 residues. In DNA form, the CDR3 reads TGTGCCAGCGCCCCCTCCTCCTACGAGCAGTACTTC. Amino acids: CASAPSSYEQYF.

This clone was counted a few times. The chain is built from TRBV4-1 and TRBJ2-7; no clear D. Trimming shortened V by 2 bases and J by 5 bases, and 16 bases separated the two germline ends. Germline V gene sequence: CDR1 MGHRA, CDR2 YSYEKL. The CDR3 runs 15 residues. CDR3 region: CASSQSQDGRDEQYF. DNA for the CDR3: TGCGCCAGCAGCCAATCCCAGGACGGTCGGGACGAGCAGTACTTC.

This rearrangement joins TRBV12-1 to TRBJ2-7. TRBV12-1 is a listed pseudogene. The CDR3 extends over 13 amino acids. The CDR3 bases are TGTGCCAGCAGCACCCGGGCCGCCGGCGAGCAGTACTTC. Its translation is CASSTRAAGEQYF.

The CDR3 DNA follows: TGCGCCAGCAGCTTACAGGGTGGGGGCACTGAAGCTTTCTTT. Amino acids: CASSLQGGGTEAFF. The V call is TRBV5-1, the J call TRBJ1-1; a possible D gene is TRBD1 (6 bases). Per germline, CDR1 SGHRS and CDR2 YFSETQ. The CDR3 length is 14 residues. Trimming took off 2 bases at V and 4 bases at J, with 12 bases between the two ends.

V is TRBV4-1 and J is TRBJ1-5, with 9 bases identical to TRBD1. This CDR3 contains 16 residues. After removal of 0 bases from V and 6 bases from J, the junction contained 6 bases not matched to a gene. Germline values: CDR1 MGHRA, CDR2 YSYEKL. The chain's CDR3 is CASSQDHGTGIQPQHF. In nucleotides, the CDR3 is TGCGCCAGCAGCCAAGATCATGGGACAGGGATTCAGCCCCAGCATTTT.

The rearrangement uses TRBV6-5 and TRBJ2-2; the D gene is possibly TRBD2 (6 bases). Trimming shortened V by 7 bases and J by 7 bases, and 13 bases separated the two germline ends. CDR1 and CDR2 from the germline V gene are MNHEY and SVGAGI. The CDR3 sequence is 13 residues long. In DNA form, the CDR3 reads TGTGCCAGCACCGAGGTCGGGGGCGGGGAGCTGTTTTTT. Protein product: CASTEVGGGELFF.

The chain carries TRBV15 and TRBJ2-1; D perhaps matches TRBD2 (7 bases). Trimming cost V 2 bases and J 7 bases, with 15 bases left between them. The CDR3 is 15 residues long. Germline CDR1 reads LNHNV; CDR2 reads YYDKDF (reference sequence). The CDR3 DNA is TGTGCCACCAGCAGATCCACCGGGGGGCCGAATGAGCAGTTCTTC. It translates to CATSRSTGGPNEQFF.

V gene TRBV5-1 combines with J gene TRBJ2-3; TRBD1 aligns across 9 bases. CDR3 length: 15 amino acids. The ends lost 4 bases at V and 2 bases at J; junction bases unmatched: 5. Looked up from germline, CDR1 is SGHRS and CDR2 is YFSETQ. CDR3 loop: CASSPWTGDTDTQYF. The DNA of the CDR3 is TGCGCCAGCAGCCCCTGGACAGGGGACACAGATACGCAGTATTTT.

V gene TRBV19 combines with J gene TRBJ1-3; 8 nucleotides agree with TRBD1. The CDR3 has 14 amino acids. Trimming at V came to 6 bases and at J to 3 bases, leaving 4 bases not matched to a gene. From germline, CDR1 is LNHDA and CDR2 SQIVND (reference sequence). The CDR3 DNA reads as TGTGCCAGTAGCAAGACAGGGGTTGGAAACACCATATATTTT. This translates into CASSKTGVGNTIYF.

A single count supports this clone. J is TRBJ2-7 and V is TRBV4-2; D remains unclear. The CDR3 extends over 16 amino acids. Germline V gene sequence: CDR1 LGHNA, CDR2 YNFKEQ. Trimming took 4 bases from V and 0 from J, leaving 16 bases between them. Here the CDR3 DNA reads TGTGCCAGCAGCCGGCGAGGTGGGCGAAGCTCCTACGAGCAGTACTTC. This translates into CASSRRGGRSSYEQYF.

J is TRBJ2-5 and V is TRBV5-1, with 16 nucleotides matching TRBD2. This CDR3 is 20 amino acids long. With 4 bases clipped from V and 5 bases from J, the junction kept 17 bases outside the gene matches. The germline V gene has CDR1 SGHRS and CDR2 YFSETQ. CDR3 sequence reads: CASSPVRGTSGRDLGETQYF. The DNA for the CDR3 is TGCGCCAGCAGCCCTGTGCGGGGGACTAGCGGGAGGGATTTGGGGGAGACCCAGTACTTC.

This chain uses TRBV5-4 with TRBJ2-3; D remains unclear. Trimming pared 4 bases from V and 2 bases from J, leaving 5 bases between. Germline assignment: CDR1 SGHNT and CDR2 YYREEE (reference sequence). The CDR3 consists of 12 residues. CDR3 sequence reads: CASSSNTDTQYF. The CDR3 coding sequence is TGTGCCAGCAGCAGCAACACAGATACGCAGTATTTT.

CDR3 in amino acids: CASSLVGTGGLWPFYEQYF. CDR3 nucleotide sequence: TGTGCCAGCAGCTTAGTAGGGACAGGGGGCCTTTGGCCCTTCTACGAGCAGTACTTC. V and J are TRBV11-3 and TRBJ2-7; 12 bases line up with TRBD1. Germline trimming cut 1 base from V and 3 bases from J; bases unmatched to any gene: 13. There are 19 residues in the CDR3. Germline V gene sequence: CDR1 SGHNT, CDR2 YENEEA. Complete variable domain (other parts from reference TRBV11-3 and TRBJ2-7): EAGVVQSPRYKIIEKKQPVAFWCNPISGHNTLYWYLQNLGQGPELLIRYENEEAVDDSQLPKDRFSAERLKGVDSTLKIQPAELGDSAVYLCASSLVGTGGLWPFYEQYFGPGTRLTVT.

V gene TRBV6-4 combines with J gene TRBJ2-3, with TRBD2 matching 12 bases. V was clipped by 0 bases and J by 5 bases; unmatched bases: 0. Germline V gene sequence: CDR1 MRHNA, CDR2 SNTAGT. The CDR3 contains 15 residues. CDR3 DNA sequence: TGTGCCAGCAGTGACTCGACTAGCGGGGGAGATACGCAGTATTTT. Its protein is CASSDSTSGGDTQYF.

The table lists this clone with a few counts. V and J are TRBV7-3 and TRBJ2-7; no clear D gene. V gave up 10 bases and J gave up 0 bases, with 10 bases separating them. Germline CDR1 SGHTA, CDR2 FQGTGA. CDR3 length: 12 residues. The CDR3 here is CAILGSSYEQYF. CDR3 bases: TGTGCCATCCTGGGCAGCTCCTACGAGCAGTACTTC.

As for this clone: One end of the junction is discordant with germline, which a read error may explain. The gene calls are TRBV7-7 and TRBJ2-3; 15 bases are a match to TRBD2. Germline V CDR1 and CDR2: SSHAT, FNYEAQ (reference sequence). The CDR3 spans 16 residues. CDR3 sequence: CASSSGLAGGLDTQYF. The CDR3 bases are TGTGCTAGCAGCTCGGGACTAGCGGGAGGATTGGATACGCAGTATTTT.